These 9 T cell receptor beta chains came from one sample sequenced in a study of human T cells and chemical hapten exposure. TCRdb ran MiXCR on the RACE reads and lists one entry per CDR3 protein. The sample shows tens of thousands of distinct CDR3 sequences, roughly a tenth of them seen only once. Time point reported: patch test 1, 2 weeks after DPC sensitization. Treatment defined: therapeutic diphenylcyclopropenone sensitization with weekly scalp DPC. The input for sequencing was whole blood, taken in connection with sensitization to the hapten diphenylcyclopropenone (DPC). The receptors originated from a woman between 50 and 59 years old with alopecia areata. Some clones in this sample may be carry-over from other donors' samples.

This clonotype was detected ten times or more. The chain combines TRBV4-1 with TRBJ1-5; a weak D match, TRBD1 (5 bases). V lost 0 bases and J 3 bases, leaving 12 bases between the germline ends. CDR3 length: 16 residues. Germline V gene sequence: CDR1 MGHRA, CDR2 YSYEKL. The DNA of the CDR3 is TGCGCCAGCAGCCAAGAAAGTGGACAAATCAATCAGCCCCAGCATTTT. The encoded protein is CASSQESGQINQPQHF.

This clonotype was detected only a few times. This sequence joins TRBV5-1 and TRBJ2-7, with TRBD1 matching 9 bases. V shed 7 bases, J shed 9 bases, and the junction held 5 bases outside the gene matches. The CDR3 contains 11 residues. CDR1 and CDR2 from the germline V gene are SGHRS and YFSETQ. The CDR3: CASRDREGQYF. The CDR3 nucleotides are TGCGCCAGCCGGGACAGGGAAGGGCAGTACTTC.

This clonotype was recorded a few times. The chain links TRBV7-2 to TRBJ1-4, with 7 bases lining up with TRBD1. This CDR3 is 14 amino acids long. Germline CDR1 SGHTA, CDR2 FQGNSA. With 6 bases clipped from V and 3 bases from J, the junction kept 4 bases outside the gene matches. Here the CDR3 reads CASSAGGPNEKLFF. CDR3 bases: TGTGCCAGCAGTGCAGGGGGTCCTAATGAAAAACTGTTTTTT. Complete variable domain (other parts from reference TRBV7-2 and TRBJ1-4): GAGVSQSPSNKVTEKGKDVELRCDPISGHTALYWYRQSLGQGLEFLIYFQGNSAPDKSGLPSDRFSAERTGGSVSTLTIQRTQQEDSAVYLCASSAGGPNEKLFFGSGTQLSVL.

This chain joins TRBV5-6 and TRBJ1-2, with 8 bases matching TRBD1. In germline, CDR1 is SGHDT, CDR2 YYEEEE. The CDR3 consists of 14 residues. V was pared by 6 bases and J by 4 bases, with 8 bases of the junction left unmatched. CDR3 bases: TGTGCCAGCACCAGGGGGCGGTTGAGCTATGGCTACACCTTC. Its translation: CASTRGRLSYGYTF.

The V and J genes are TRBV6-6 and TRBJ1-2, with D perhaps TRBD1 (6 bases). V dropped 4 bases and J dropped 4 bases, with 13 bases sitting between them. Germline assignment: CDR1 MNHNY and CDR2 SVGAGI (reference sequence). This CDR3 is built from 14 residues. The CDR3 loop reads CASSSLDRPYGYTF. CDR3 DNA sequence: TGTGCCAGCAGTTCTCTGGACAGACCCTATGGCTACACCTTC.

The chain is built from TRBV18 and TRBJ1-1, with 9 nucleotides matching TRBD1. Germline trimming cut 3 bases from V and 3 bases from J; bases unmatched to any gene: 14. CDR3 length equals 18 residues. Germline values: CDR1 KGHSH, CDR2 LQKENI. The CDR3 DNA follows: TGTGCCAGCTCACCCTCGCGCGGGACAGGGATCACGGACACTGAAGCTTTCTTT. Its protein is CASSPSRGTGITDTEAFF. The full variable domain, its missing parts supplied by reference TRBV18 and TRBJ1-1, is NAGVMQNPRHLVRRRGQEARLRCSPMKGHSHVYWYRQLPEEGLKFMVYLQKENIIDESGMPKERFSAEFPKEGPSILRIQQVVRGDSAAYFCASSPSRGTGITDTEAFFGQGTRLTVV.

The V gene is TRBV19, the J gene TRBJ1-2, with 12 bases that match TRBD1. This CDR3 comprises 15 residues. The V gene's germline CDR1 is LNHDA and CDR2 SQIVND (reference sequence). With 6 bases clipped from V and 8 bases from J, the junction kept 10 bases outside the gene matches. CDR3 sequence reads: CASRNPGQGAEGYTF. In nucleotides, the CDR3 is TGTGCCAGTAGGAACCCGGGACAGGGGGCGGAAGGCTACACCTTC.

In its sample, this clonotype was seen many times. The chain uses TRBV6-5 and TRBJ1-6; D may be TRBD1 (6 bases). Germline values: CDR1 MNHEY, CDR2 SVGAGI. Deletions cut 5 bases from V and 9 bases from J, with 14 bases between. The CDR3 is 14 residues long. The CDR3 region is CASSDRWGSSPLHF. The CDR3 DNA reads TGTGCCAGCAGTGACAGGTGGGGCAGTTCACCCCTCCACTTT.

The CDR3 spells CATSTRQGLIEQFF. CDR3 nucleotide sequence: TGTGCCACCAGTACTCGACAGGGGTTGATTGAGCAGTTCTTC. V is TRBV24-1 and J is TRBJ2-1; 8 bases align to TRBD1. V lost 6 bases, J lost 9 bases, and 9 bases stayed unmatched. The CDR3 runs to 14 residues. Germline CDR1 reads KGHDR; CDR2 reads SFDVKD.